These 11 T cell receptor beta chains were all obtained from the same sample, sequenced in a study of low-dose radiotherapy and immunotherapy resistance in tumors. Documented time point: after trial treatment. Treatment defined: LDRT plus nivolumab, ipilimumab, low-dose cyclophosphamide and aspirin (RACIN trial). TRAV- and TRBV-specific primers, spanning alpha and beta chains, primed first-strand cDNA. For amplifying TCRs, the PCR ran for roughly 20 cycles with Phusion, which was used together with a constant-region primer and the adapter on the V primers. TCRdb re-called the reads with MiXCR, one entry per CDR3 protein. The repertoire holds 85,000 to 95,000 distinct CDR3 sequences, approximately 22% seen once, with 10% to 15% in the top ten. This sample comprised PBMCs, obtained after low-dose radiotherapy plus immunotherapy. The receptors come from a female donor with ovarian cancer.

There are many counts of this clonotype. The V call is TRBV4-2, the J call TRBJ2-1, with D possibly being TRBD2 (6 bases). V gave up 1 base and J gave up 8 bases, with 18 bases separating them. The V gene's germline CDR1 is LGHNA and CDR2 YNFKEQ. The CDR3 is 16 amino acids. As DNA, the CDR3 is TGTGCCAGCAGCCAAGTAGGCGGGACTGCCGGCTATGAGCAGTTCTTC. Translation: CASSQVGGTAGYEQFF.

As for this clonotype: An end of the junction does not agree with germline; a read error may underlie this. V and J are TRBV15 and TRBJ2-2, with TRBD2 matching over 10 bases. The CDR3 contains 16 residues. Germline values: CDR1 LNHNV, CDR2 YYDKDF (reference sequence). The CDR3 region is CVTSSAPSGSTGELFF. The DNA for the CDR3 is TGTGTCACCAGCAGTGCTCCTAGCGGGAGTACCGGGGAGCTGTTTTTT.

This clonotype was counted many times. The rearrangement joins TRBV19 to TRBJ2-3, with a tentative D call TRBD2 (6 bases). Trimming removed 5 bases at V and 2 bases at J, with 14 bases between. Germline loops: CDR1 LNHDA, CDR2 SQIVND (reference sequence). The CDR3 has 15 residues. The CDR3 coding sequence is TGTGCCAGTAGTCCCCGGGACTTGGACACAGATACGCAGTATTTT. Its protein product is CASSPRDLDTDTQYF.

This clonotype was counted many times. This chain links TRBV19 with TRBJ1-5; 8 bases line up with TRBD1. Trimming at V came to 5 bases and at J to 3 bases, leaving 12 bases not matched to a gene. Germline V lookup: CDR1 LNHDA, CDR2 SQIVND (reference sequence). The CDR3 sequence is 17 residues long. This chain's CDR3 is CASSPSGTGAVNQPQHF. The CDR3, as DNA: TGTGCCAGTAGTCCCTCCGGGACAGGAGCGGTCAATCAGCCCCAGCATTTT.

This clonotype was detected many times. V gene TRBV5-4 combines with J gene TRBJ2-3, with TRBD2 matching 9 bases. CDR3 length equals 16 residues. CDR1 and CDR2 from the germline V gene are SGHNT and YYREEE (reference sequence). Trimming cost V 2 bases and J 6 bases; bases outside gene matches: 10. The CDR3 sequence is CASSLRRAGGRDTQYF. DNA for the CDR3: TGTGCCAGCAGCTTACGCAGAGCGGGGGGACGGGATACGCAGTATTTT.

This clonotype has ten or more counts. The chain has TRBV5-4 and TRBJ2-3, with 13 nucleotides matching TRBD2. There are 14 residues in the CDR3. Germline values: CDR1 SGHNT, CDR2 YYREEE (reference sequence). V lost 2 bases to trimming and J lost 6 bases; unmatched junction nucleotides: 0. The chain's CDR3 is CASSLLAGGDTQYF. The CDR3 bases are TGTGCCAGCAGCTTACTAGCGGGGGGGGATACGCAGTATTTT.

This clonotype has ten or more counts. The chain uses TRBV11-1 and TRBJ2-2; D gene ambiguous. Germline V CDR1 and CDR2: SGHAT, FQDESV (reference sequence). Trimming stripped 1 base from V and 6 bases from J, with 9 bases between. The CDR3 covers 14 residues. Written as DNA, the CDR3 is TGTGCCAGCAGCTTAGGACGGGTGCCCGGGGAGCTGTTTTTT. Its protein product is CASSLGRVPGELFF.

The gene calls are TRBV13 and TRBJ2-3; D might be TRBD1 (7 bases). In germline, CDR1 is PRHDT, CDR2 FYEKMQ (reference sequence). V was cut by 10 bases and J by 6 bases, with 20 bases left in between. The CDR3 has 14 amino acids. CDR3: CANSTGRRSDTQYF. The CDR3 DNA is TGTGCCAACTCGACAGGGAGGCGATCTGATACGCAGTATTTT.

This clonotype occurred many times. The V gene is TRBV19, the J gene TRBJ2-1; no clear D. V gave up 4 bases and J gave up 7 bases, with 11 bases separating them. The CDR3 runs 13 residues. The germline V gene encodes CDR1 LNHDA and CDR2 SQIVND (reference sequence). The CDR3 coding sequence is TGTGCCAGTAGTAGAAGGACGGTAAATGAGCAGTTCTTC. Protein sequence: CASSRRTVNEQFF. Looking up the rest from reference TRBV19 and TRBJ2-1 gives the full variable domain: DGGITQSPKYLFRKEGQNVTLSCEQNLNHDAMYWYRQDPGQGLRLIYYSQIVNDFQKGDIAEGYSVSREKKESFPLTVTSAQKNPTAFYLCASSRRTVNEQFFGPGTRLTVL.

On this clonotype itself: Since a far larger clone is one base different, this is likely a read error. CDR3 in amino acids: CASSFIRGTDTRYF. In DNA form, the CDR3 reads TGTGCCAGCAGTTTCATCCGGGGCACAGATACGCGGTATTTT. The chain uses TRBV6-5 and TRBJ2-3, with D possibly being TRBD1 or TRBD2 (5 bases each). The CDR3 loop spans 14 amino acids. Per the germline V gene, CDR1 is MNHEY and CDR2 is SVGAGI.

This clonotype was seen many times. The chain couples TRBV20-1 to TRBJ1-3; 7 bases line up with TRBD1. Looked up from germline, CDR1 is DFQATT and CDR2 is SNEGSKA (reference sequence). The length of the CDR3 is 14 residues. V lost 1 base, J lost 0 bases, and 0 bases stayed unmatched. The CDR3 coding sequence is TGCAGTGCTAGAGGGGACAGCTCTGGAAACACCATATATTTT. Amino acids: CSARGDSSGNTIYF.